These 23 T cell receptor beta chains were sequenced from one sample in a study of blood T cell repertoires in COVID-19. The assay was immunoSEQ multiplex PCR, and TCRdb's table has in-frame clones only and misses some. This sample carries roughly 230,000 clones, roughly 80% of them seen once, and the ten largest clones take about 4.5%. Sequencing input: peripheral blood. Source of these receptors: a man in his fifties or sixties with active or convalescent COVID-19.

The gene calls are TRBV2 and TRBJ1-5; TRBD1 aligns across 11 bases. V trimming: 4 bases; J trimming: 5 bases; junction bases outside the gene matches: 1. This CDR3 contains 14 residues. The germline V gene has CDR1 SNHLY and CDR2 FYNNEI. The DNA for the CDR3 is TGTGCCAGCAGTGGGGACAGGGGGTATCAGCCCCAGCATTTT. Translated: CASSGDRGYQPQHF.

V and J are TRBV6-2 or TRBV6-3 and TRBJ2-3; TRBD2 agrees at 10 bases. The CDR3 runs to 15 residues. J lost 5 bases, V lost 6 bases, and 8 bases had no gene match. The germline V gene has CDR1 MNHEY and CDR2 SVGEGT. The CDR3 DNA reads as TGTGCCAGCAGCTTTGTAGCGGGGGGAGGAGATACGCAGTATTTT. Protein sequence: CASSFVAGGGDTQYF.

The chain uses TRBV6-5 and TRBJ1-5; TRBD1 is a possible D gene (5 bases). Trimming took 8 bases from V and 6 from J, leaving 11 bases between them. Germline-derived CDR1 and CDR2 are MNHEY and SVGAGI. The CDR3 covers 12 residues. The CDR3 reads CASGPGIQPQHF. CDR3 coding DNA: TGTGCCAGCGGACCAGGGATTCAGCCCCAGCATTTT.

The chain combines TRBV2 with TRBJ2-3; TRBD2 matches 8 bases. CDR3 length: 14 amino acids. Germline CDR1 SNHLY, CDR2 FYNNEI. V lost 7 bases to trimming and J lost 3 bases; unmatched junction nucleotides: 6. In DNA, the CDR3 is TGTGCCAGCATTTACGGGGGGGCTACAGATACGCAGTATTTT. Amino acids: CASIYGGATDTQYF.

The chain's CDR3 is CASSTRTGDRQFF. CDR3 sequence (DNA): TGTGCCAGTAGTACACGAACAGGGGATCGGCAGTTCTTC. J is TRBJ2-1 and V is TRBV19, with 7 bases matching TRBD1. V was pared by 4 bases and J by 12 bases, with 9 bases of the junction left unmatched. There are 13 residues in the CDR3. Germline CDR1 reads LNHDA; CDR2 reads SQIVND (reference sequence).

This rearrangement joins TRBV3-1 (or the pseudogene TRBV3-2) to TRBJ2-3; D perhaps matches TRBD2 (7 bases). This CDR3 comprises 16 residues. V gave up 4 bases and J gave up 2 bases, with 16 bases separating them. From germline, CDR1 is LGHDT and CDR2 YNNKEL (reference sequence). In DNA, the CDR3 is TGTGCCAGCAGCCTCCTGAGGGGGGGCAACACAGATACGCAGTATTTT. Its protein product is CASSLLRGGNTDTQYF.

This CDR3 reads CASSKLQGGGYTF. The CDR3 bases are TGTGCCAGCAGCAAACTACAGGGTGGTGGCTACACCTTC. This rearrangement joins TRBV6-5 to TRBJ1-2, with a tentative D call TRBD1 (6 bases). Germline CDR1 is MNHEY and CDR2 is SVGAGI. The CDR3 length is 13 residues. Trimming stripped 6 bases from V and 7 bases from J, with 15 bases between.

The gene calls are TRBV30 and TRBJ1-1, with no clear D. This CDR3 region has 14 residues. Germline V gene data show CDR1 as GTSNPN and CDR2 as SVGIG (reference sequence). Deletions cut 0 bases from V and 7 bases from J, with 15 bases between. The DNA of the CDR3 is TGTGCCTGGAGTGTATTACGTGGCGGGTTTGAAGCTTTCTTT. Protein: CAWSVLRGGFEAFF.

This chain uses TRBV18 with TRBJ2-1; TRBD1 matches 12 bases. Germline V CDR1 and CDR2: KGHSH, LQKENI. CDR3 length: 15 residues. J lost 7 bases, V lost 6 bases, and 7 bases had no gene match. CDR3 bases: TGTGCCAGCTCTAAAGGGACAGGGGGCGGGAATGAGCAGTTCTTC. It encodes CASSKGTGGGNEQFF.

With regard to this clone: The same CDR3 can be traced to other DNA sequences in this sample. The J gene is TRBJ2-1, the V gene TRBV7-8; 11 bases fit TRBD2. The CDR3 is 16 amino acids. The germline CDR1 and CDR2 sequences are SGHVS and FQNEAQ. V gave up 2 bases and J gave up 7 bases; unmatched junction bases: 7. The CDR3: CASSLMASGGWNEQFF. The CDR3 DNA reads as TGTGCCAGCAGCTTAATGGCTAGCGGGGGGTGGAATGAGCAGTTCTTC.

The chain is built from TRBV30 and TRBJ2-3; perhaps TRBD1 as D (6 bases). The V and J ends lost 1 base and 6 bases respectively, with 14 bases between them. This CDR3 contains 14 residues. From germline, CDR1 is GTSNPN and CDR2 SVGIG (reference sequence). CDR3 bases: TGTGCCTGGAGTGGCCAGGGGTTCGAGGATACGCAGTATTTT. Translated: CAWSGQGFEDTQYF.

This chain links TRBV30 with TRBJ2-5; D is unclear. In germline, CDR1 is GTSNPN, CDR2 SVGIG (reference sequence). V lost 2 bases, J lost 2 bases, and 18 bases lay in between. The CDR3 is 16 amino acids. The CDR3, as DNA: TGTGCCTGGAGTCTAGGTGTGCAAGGCCCTCAAGAGACCCAGTACTTC. Amino acid sequence: CAWSLGVQGPQETQYF. Complete variable domain (other parts from reference TRBV30 and TRBJ2-5): SQTIHQWPATLVQPVGSPLSLECTVEGTSNPNLYWYRQAAGRGLQLLFYSVGIGQISSEVPQNLSASRPQDRQFILSSKKLLLSDSGFYLCAWSLGVQGPQETQYFGPGTRLLVL.

The chain couples TRBV4-3 to TRBJ2-1; TRBD2 aligns across 8 bases. Germline loops: CDR1 LGHNA, CDR2 YSLEER. The ends lost 1 base at V and 2 bases at J; junction bases unmatched: 4. This CDR3 has 16 amino acids. CDR3 in DNA: TGCGCCAGCAGCCAAGCTCAAGCGGGGGCCTACAATGAGCAGTTCTTC. Protein product: CASSQAQAGAYNEQFF.

This clone was seen a few times. This chain joins TRBV12-2 and TRBJ1-5; TRBD1 is the table's D call and was not checked against the DNA. TRBV12-2 is annotated as a pseudogene. CDR3 length: 16 amino acids. The CDR3 spells CASRITGSRDNQPQHF. CDR3 bases: TGTGCAAGTCGGATAACAGGGAGTCGGGATAATCAGCCCCAGCATTTT.

This CDR3 reads CATSDPAGGIETQYF. The CDR3 nucleotides are TGTGCCACCAGTGACCCCGCAGGGGGCATCGAGACCCAGTACTTC. The V and J genes are TRBV24-1 and TRBJ2-5; 8 bases fit TRBD1. The CDR3 contains 15 residues. Germline CDR1 is KGHDR and CDR2 is SFDVKD. The ends lost 4 bases at V and 5 bases at J; junction bases unmatched: 8.

The gene calls are TRBV2 and TRBJ2-2; tentative D call: TRBD2 (5 bases). The germline V gene has CDR1 SNHLY and CDR2 FYNNEI. The CDR3 contains 14 residues. V lost 4 bases to trimming and J lost 2 bases, with 8 bases between them. The CDR3 region is CASSGGSNTGELFF. For the CDR3, the DNA is TGTGCCAGCAGTGGTGGGAGTAACACCGGGGAGCTGTTTTTT.

In its sample, this clone was seen a few times. The J gene is TRBJ2-7, the V gene TRBV30; 12 bases match TRBD2. Germline CDR1 is GTSNPN and CDR2 is SVGIG (reference sequence). V lost 8 bases to trimming and J lost 7 bases; unmatched junction nucleotides: 9. This CDR3 spans 13 amino acids. CDR3 region: CAGWGTSGGEQYF. DNA of the CDR3: TGTGCCGGTTGGGGTACTAGCGGGGGGGAGCAGTACTTC.

The rearrangement joins TRBV28 to TRBJ1-1; D might be TRBD1 (6 bases). V was trimmed by 4 bases and J by 4 bases, leaving 16 bases between them. The CDR3 is made up of 15 amino acids. Germline CDR1 MDHEN, CDR2 SYDVKM. CDR3 sequence: CASSSGGGGTTEAFF. In DNA form, the CDR3 reads TGTGCCAGCAGTTCGGGAGGAGGGGGTACCACTGAAGCTTTCTTT.

The chain employs TRBV3-1 (or the pseudogene TRBV3-2) and TRBJ2-1; 7 bases are a match to TRBD2. Trimming removed 4 bases from V and 10 bases from J; junction bases left unmatched: 10. This CDR3 is built from 14 residues. Germline-derived CDR1 and CDR2 are LGHDT and YNNKEL (reference sequence). This CDR3 reads CASSRPGGLREQFF. The CDR3 DNA reads as TGTGCCAGCAGCCGCCCGGGGGGTCTAAGGGAGCAGTTCTTC.

CDR3 amino acids: CASTRDRGFNQPQHF. Written as DNA, the CDR3 is TGTGCCAGTACCCGGGACAGGGGCTTCAATCAGCCCCAGCATTTT. V gene TRBV19 combines with J gene TRBJ1-5; 10 bases fit TRBD1. V lost 7 bases and J lost 3; bases outside the gene matches: 6. The V gene's germline CDR1 is LNHDA and CDR2 SQIVND (reference sequence). CDR3 length equals 15 residues.

This chain connects TRBV28 to TRBJ2-1; 7 bases line up with TRBD1. The CDR3 loop spans 18 amino acids. The junction had 12 bases not matched to a gene; V was cut back by 4 bases and J by 0 bases. Germline CDR1 and CDR2: MDHEN and SYDVKM. The CDR3 is CASSWVTGEKGSYNEQFF. CDR3 DNA sequence: TGTGCCAGCAGTTGGGTCACAGGGGAAAAAGGCTCCTACAATGAGCAGTTCTTC. The whole variable domain, remainder taken from reference TRBV28 and TRBJ2-1, is DVKVTQSSRYLVKRTGEKVFLECVQDMDHENMFWYRQDPGLGLRLIYFSYDVKMKEKGDIPEGYSVSREKKERFSLILESASTNQTSMYLCASSWVTGEKGSYNEQFFGPGTRLTVL.

V and J are TRBV5-1 and TRBJ2-1; possible D gene TRBD1, 6 bases. The CDR3 loop spans 15 amino acids. In germline, CDR1 is SGHRS, CDR2 YFSETQ. The germline V and J ends were trimmed by 4 bases and 10 bases, with 21 bases remaining between them. The CDR3, as DNA: TGCGCCAGCAGCCAGCGTTCTGAAACTACAGGGGAGCAGTTCTTC. Translating it yields CASSQRSETTGEQFF.

This clone was seen ten or more times. V gene TRBV7-9 combines with J gene TRBJ1-6; D possibly corresponds to TRBD1 (6 bases). This CDR3 has 15 residues. The V gene's germline CDR1 is SEHNR and CDR2 FQNEAQ (reference sequence). Trimming cost V 4 bases and J 9 bases, with 16 bases left between them. This CDR3 reads CASSSLTGLGSPLHF. The CDR3 coding sequence is TGTGCCAGCAGCTCACTAACAGGGTTAGGTTCACCCCTCCACTTT.